This TCR beta chain was captured by sequencing in a study of Ad26.COV2.S vaccination and SARS-CoV-2 variants. Study-level information: Donor was one of the participants in the Ad26.COV2.S arm of the COV1001 trial. Ad26.COV2.S was injected intramuscularly once or twice, 56 days apart. The study's findings and limits: Analyses of TCR breadth and depth may have underestimated total T cell responses.

Notes on this clone: The antigen remains undetermined.

Indicated treatment: approximately 18 received Ad26.COV2.S at low or high dose, single or two shots; roughly 5 received placebo; per-sample allocation not given. Specimen acquisition occurred on day 63 following the initial vaccine or placebo injection. As its vector, the vaccine had Ad26, which expressed Wuhan-strain SARS-CoV-2 spike. The CDR3 spans 14 residues. V was cut by 3 bases and J by 2 bases, with 10 bases left in between. CDR1 LGHDT and CDR2 YNNKEL come from the germline V gene (reference sequence). The method was immunoSEQ multiplex PCR; TCRdb's version includes in-frame clones alone and lacks a portion of them. Of fewer than 800,000 clones in the sample, roughly 90% are singletons; the top ten hold around 1.5%.

V is TRBV3-1 (or the pseudogene TRBV3-2) and J is TRBJ2-5, with D hard to call. The sequencing here drew on peripheral blood, taken in a trial of Ad26.COV2.S vaccine versus placebo. The receptor comes from a person between 18 and 60 years old who received the Ad26.COV2.S COVID-19 vaccine or a placebo. CDR3 nucleotide sequence: TGTGCCAGCAGCCAGACGGGTCTTCAAGAGACCCAGTACTTC. Residues: CASSQTGLQETQYF.